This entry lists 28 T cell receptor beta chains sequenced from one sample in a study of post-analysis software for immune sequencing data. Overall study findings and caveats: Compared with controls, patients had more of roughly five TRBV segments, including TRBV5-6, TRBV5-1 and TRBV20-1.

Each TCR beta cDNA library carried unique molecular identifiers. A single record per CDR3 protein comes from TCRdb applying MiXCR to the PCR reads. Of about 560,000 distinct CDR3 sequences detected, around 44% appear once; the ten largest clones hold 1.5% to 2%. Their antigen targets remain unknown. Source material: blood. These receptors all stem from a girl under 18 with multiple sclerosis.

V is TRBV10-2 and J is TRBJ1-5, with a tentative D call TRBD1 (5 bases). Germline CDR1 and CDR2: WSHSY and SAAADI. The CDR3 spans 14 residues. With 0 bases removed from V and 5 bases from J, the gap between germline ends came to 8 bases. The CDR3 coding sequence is TGCGCCAGCAGTGAGTCAAGGGGAGATCAGCCCCAGCATTTT. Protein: CASSESRGDQPQHF.

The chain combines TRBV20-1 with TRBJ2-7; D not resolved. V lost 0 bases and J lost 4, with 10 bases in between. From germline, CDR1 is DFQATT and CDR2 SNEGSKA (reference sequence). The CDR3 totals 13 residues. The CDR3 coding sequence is TGCAGTGCTAGAGATGGGAAATCTTACGAGCAGTACTTC. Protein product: CSARDGKSYEQYF.

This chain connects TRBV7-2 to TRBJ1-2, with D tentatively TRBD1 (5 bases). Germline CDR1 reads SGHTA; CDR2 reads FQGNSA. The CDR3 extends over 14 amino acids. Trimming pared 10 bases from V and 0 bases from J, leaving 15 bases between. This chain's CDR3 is CAIRDGTSNYGYTF. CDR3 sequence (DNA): TGTGCCATTCGCGACGGGACCTCTAACTATGGCTACACCTTC.

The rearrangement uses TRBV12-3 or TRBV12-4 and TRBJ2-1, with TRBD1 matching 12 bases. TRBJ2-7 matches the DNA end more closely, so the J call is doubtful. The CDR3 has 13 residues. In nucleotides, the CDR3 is TGTGCCTGTAGGGGACAGGGGGCTTACGAGCAGTACTTC. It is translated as CACRGQGAYEQYF.

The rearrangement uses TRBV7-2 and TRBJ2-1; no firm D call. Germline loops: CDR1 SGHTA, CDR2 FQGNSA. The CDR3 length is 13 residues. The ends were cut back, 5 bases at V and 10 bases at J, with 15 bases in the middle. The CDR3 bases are TGTGCCAGCAGCGGATTCTATTCGCGGGAGCAGTTCTTC. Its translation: CASSGFYSREQFF.

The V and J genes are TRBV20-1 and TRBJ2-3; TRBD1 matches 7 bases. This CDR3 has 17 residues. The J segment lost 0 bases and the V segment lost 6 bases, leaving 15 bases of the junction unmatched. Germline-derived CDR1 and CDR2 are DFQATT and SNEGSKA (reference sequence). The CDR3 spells CSATGTEYDTSTDTQYF. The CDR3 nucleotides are TGCAGTGCAACCGGGACAGAGTACGACACCAGCACAGATACGCAGTATTTT.

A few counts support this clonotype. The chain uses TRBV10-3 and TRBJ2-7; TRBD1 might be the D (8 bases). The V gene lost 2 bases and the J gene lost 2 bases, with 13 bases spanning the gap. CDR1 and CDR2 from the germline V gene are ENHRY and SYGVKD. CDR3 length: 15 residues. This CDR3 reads CAISEGGDRTYEQYF. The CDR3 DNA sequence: TGTGCCATCAGTGAGGGGGGGGACAGGACCTACGAGCAGTACTTC.

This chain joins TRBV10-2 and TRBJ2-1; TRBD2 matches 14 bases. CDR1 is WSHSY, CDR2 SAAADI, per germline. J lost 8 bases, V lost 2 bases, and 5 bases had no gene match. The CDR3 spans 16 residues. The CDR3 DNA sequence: TGCGCCAGCAGTGAGAGACTAGCGGGAGGGCCGTATGAGCAGTTCTTC. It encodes CASSERLAGGPYEQFF.

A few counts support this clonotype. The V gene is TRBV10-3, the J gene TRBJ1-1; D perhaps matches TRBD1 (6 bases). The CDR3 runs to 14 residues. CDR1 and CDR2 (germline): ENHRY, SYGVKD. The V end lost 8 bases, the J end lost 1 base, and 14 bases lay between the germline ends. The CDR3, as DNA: TGTGCCATCGCAGACTACAGGGAGAACACTGAAGCTTTCTTT. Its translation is CAIADYRENTEAFF.

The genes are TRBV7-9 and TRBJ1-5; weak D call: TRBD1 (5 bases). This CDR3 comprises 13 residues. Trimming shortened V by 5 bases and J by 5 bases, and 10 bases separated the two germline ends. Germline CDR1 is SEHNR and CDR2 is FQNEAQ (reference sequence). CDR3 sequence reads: CASSPWGDQPQHF. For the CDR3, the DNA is TGTGCCAGCAGCCCATGGGGGGATCAGCCCCAGCATTTT.

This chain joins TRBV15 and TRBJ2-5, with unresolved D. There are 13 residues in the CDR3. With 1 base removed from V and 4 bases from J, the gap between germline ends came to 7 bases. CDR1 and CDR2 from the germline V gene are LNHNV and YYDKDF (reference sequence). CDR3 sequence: CATSRGKVETQYF. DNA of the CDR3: TGTGCCACCAGCAGAGGGAAGGTAGAGACCCAGTACTTC.

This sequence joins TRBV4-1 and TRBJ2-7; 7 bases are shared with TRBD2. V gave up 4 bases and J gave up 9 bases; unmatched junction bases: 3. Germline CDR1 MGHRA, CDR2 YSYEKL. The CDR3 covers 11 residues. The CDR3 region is CASSLPGGQYF. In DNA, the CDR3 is TGCGCCAGCAGCCTCCCGGGGGGGCAGTACTTC.

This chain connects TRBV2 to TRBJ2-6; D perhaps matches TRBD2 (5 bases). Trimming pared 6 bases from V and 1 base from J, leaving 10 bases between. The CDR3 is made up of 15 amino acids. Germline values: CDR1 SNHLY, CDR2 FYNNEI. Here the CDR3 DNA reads TGTGCCAGCAGCGCGGGTCGATCTGGGGCCAACGTCCTGACTTTC. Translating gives CASSAGRSGANVLTF.

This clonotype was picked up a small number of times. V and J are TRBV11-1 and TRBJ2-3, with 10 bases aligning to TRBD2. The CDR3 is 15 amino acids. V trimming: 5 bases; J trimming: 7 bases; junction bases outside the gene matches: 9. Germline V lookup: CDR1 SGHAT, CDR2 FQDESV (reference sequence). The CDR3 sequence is CASSRSGGAKYTQYF. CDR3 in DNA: TGTGCCAGCAGCCGCAGCGGGGGGGCCAAATATACGCAGTATTTT.

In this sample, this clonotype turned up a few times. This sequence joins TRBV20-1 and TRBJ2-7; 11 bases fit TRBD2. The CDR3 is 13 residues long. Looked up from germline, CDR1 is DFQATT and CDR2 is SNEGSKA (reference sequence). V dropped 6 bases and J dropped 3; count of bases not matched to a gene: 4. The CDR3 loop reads CSAETSGGYEQYF. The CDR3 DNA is TGCAGTGCGGAAACTAGCGGGGGCTACGAGCAGTACTTC.

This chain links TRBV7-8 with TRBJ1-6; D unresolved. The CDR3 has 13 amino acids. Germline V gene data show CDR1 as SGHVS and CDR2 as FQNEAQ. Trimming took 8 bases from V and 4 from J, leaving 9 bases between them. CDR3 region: CASLDVYNSPLHF. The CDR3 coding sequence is TGTGCCAGCCTGGACGTGTATAATTCACCCCTCCACTTT.

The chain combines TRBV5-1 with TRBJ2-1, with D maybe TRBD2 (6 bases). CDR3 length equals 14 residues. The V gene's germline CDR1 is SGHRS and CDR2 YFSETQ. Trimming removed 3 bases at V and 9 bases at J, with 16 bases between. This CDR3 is CASSSGTEGLEQFF. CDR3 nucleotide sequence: TGCGCCAGCAGCTCGGGGACGGAGGGTCTTGAGCAGTTCTTC. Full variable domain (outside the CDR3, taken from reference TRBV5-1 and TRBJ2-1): KAGVTQTPRYLIKTRGQQVTLSCSPISGHRSVSWYQQTPGQGLQFLFEYFSETQRNKGNFPGRFSGRQFSNSRSEMNVSTLELGDSALYLCASSSGTEGLEQFFGPGTRLTVL.

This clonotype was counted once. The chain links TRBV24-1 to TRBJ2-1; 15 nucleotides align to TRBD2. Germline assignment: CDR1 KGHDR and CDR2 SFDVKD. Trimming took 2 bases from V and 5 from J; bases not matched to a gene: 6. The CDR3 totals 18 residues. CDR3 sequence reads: CATSDSGLAGGPHNEQFF. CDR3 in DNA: TGTGCCACCAGTGATTCGGGACTAGCGGGAGGCCCCCACAATGAGCAGTTCTTC.

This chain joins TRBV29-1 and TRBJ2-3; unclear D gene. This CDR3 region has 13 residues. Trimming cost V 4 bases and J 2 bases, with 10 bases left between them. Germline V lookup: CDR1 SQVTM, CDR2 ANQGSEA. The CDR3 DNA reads TGCAGCGTTGTCTCACTTTACACAGATACGCAGTATTTT. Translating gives CSVVSLYTDTQYF.

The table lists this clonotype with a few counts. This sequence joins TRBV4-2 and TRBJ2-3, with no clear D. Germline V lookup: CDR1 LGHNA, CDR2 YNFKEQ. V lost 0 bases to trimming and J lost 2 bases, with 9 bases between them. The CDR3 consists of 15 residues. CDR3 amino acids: CASSQEFVNTDTQYF. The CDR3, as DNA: TGTGCCAGCAGCCAAGAGTTCGTCAACACAGATACGCAGTATTTT.

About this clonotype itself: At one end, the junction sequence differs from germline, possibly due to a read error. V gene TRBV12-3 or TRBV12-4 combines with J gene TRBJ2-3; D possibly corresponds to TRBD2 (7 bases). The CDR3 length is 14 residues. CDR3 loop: CAGSPSGGADTQYF. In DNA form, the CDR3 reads TGTGCCGGCAGTCCCTCGGGGGGCGCAGATACGCAGTATTTT.

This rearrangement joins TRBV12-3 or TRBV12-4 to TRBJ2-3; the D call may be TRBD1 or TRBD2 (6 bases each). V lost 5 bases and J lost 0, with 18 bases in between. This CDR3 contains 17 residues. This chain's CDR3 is CASSLAPGASSTDTQYF. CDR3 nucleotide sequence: TGTGCCAGCAGTCTCGCCCCGGGGGCTTCTAGCACAGATACGCAGTATTTT.

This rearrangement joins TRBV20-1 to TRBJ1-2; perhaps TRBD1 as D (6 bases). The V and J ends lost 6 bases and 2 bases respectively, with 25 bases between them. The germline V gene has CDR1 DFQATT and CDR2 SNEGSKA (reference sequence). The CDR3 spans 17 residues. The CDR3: CSATGGAGLGHNYGYTF. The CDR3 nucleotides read TGCAGTGCGACTGGGGGAGCGGGGTTGGGACACAACTATGGCTACACCTTC.

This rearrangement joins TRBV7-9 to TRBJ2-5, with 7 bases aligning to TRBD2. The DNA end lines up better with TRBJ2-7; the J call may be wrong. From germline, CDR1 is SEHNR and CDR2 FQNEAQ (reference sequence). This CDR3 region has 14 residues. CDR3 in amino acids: CASSYRREKDEQYF. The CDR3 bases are TGTGCCAGCAGCTATCGGCGGGAGAAGGACGAGCAGTACTTC.

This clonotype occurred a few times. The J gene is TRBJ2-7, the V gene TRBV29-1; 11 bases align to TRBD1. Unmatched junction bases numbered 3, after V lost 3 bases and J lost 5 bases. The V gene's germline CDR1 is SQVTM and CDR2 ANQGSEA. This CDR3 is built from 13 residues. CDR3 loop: CSVEDRGPDEQYF. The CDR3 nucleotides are TGCAGCGTTGAGGACAGGGGGCCCGACGAGCAGTACTTC.

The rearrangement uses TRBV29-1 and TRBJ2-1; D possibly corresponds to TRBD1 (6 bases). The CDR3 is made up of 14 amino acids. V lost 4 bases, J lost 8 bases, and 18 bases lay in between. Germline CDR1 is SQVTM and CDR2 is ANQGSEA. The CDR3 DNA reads TGCAGCGTTGTGCCCCTACAGGGTCTCTATGAGCAGTTCTTC. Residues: CSVVPLQGLYEQFF.

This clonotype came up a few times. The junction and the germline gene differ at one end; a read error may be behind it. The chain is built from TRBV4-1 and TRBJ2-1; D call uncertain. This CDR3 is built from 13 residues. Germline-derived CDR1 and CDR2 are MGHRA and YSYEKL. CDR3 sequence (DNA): TGCGCCAGCCGGCATGGGGTCAACAATGGGCAGTTCTTC. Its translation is CASRHGVNNGQFF.

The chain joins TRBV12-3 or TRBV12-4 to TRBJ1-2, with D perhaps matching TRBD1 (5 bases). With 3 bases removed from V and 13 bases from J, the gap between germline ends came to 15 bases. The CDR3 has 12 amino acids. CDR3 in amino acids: CASSFEWGTPTF. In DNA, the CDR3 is TGTGCCAGCAGTTTTGAGTGGGGGACGCCCACCTTC.